This entry concerns a single T cell receptor (beta chain). Under the authors' procedure: Estimation of nucleated cell counts relied on the amplification of reference gene primers. Libraries were prepared by immunoSEQ multiplex PCR; TCRdb keeps only in-frame clonotypes and omits some of them. V and J calls and clone size follow that table, whereas D and trimming were derived from the DNA. The sample has 250,000 to 300,000 clones; 75% to 90% are singletons. The data were obtained in a study of blood T cell repertoires in COVID-19. Study in general: Both acute and convalescent COVID-19 samples were obtained from the United States, Italy and Spain. The analysed material was cDNA or gDNA that came from T cells, B-cell-depleted T cells, or PBMCs.

CDR3 length equals 15 residues. Deletions cut 2 bases from V and 2 bases from J, with 12 bases between. CDR1 is MNHEY, CDR2 SVGEGT, per germline. This clonotype was sampled from a woman in her thirties or forties who had recovered from COVID-19. This rearrangement joins TRBV6-2 or TRBV6-3 to TRBJ2-5, with D possibly matching TRBD2 (5 bases). The sample was peripheral blood. The CDR3 region is CASSYILGPQETQYF. CDR3 in DNA: TGTGCCAGCAGTTACATACTAGGCCCTCAAGAGACCCAGTACTTC.